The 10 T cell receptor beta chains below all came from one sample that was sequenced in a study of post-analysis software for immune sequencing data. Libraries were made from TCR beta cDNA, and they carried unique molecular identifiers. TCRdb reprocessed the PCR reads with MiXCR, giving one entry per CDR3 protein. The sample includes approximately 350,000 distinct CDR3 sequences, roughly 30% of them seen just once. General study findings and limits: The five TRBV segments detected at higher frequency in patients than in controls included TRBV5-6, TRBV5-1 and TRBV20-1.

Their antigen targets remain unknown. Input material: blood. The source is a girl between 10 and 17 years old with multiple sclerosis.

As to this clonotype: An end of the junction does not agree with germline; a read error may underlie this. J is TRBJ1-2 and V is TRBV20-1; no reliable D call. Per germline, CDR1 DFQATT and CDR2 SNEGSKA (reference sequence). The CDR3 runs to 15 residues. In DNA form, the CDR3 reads TGCAGTGCTGGAGATACGGCAGAAATTGTATATGGCTACACCTTC. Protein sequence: CSAGDTAEIVYGYTF.

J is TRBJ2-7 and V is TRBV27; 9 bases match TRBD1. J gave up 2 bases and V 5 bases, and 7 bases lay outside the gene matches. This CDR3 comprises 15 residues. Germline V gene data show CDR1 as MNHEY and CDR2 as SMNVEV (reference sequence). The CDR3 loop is CASSLRQGGPYEQYF. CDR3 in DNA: TGTGCCAGCAGTCTCCGACAGGGGGGCCCCTACGAGCAGTACTTC.

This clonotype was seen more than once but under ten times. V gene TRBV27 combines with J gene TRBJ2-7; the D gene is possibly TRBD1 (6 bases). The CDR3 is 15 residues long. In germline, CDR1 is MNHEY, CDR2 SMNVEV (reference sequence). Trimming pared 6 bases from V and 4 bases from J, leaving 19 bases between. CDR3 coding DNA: TGTGCCAGCAGCCCTCTCCCGACAGGCCCATACGAGCAGTACTTC. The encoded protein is CASSPLPTGPYEQYF.

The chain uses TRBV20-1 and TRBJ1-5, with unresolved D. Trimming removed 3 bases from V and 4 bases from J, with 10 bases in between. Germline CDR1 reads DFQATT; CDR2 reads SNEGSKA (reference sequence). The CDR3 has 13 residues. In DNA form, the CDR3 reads TGCAGTGCTAGGCGGCAACGGAATCAGCCCCAGCATTTT. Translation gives CSARRQRNQPQHF.

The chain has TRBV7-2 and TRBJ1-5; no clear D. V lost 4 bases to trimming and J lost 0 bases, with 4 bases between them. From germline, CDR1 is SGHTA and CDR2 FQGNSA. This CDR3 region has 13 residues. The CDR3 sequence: CASSSRSNQPQHF. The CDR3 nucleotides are TGTGCCAGCAGCTCTCGTAGCAATCAGCCCCAGCATTTT.

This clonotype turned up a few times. CDR3 sequence: CASSNPEGDHADTQYF. CDR3 coding DNA: TGTGCCAGCAGCAACCCTGAAGGGGACCACGCAGATACGCAGTATTTT. The rearrangement uses TRBV21-1 and TRBJ2-3; the table's D gene call, TRBD1, was not cross checked with the DNA. TRBV21-1 has pseudogene status. CDR3 size: 16 residues.

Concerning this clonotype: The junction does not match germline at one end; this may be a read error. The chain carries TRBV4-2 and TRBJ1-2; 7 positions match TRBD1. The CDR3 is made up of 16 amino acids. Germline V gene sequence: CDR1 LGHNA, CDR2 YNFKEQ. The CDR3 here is CAGSQAILQGNYGYTF. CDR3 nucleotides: TGTGCCGGCAGCCAAGCAATCCTACAGGGGAACTATGGCTACACCTTC.

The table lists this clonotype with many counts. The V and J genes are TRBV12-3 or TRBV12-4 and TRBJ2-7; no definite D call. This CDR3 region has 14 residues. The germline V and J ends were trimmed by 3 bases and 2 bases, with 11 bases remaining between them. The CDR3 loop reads CASSFGQRTYEQYF. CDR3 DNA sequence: TGTGCCAGCAGTTTTGGTCAGCGAACCTACGAGCAGTACTTC.

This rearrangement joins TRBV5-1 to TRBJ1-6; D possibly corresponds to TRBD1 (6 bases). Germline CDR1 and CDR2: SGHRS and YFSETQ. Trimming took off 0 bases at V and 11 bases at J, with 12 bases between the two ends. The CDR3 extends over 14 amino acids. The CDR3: CASSLGQAHTPLHF. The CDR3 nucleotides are TGCGCCAGCAGCTTGGGACAGGCCCACACACCCCTCCACTTT.

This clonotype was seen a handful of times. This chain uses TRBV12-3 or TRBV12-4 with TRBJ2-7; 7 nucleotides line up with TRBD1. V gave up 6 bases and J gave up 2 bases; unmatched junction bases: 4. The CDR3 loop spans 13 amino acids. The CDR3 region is CASRPGQTYEQYF. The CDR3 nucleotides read TGTGCCAGCAGACCGGGACAGACCTACGAGCAGTACTTC.